The 8 T cell receptor beta chains listed next were all sequenced from one sample in a study of shared clonotypes between healthy human individuals. Profiled with immunoSEQ multiplex PCR; TCRdb holds only in-frame clones, not every one. The sample has around 2.5 million clones, 80% to 95% seen once; the top ten hold more than 0.35%. Sequenced sample: naive CD4+ T cells from PBMCs. Subset: CD45RA+ positively selected. The origin of the receptors is a man aged 18 to 29 in good health. Some clones in this sample may be carry-over from other donors' samples.

The V and J genes are TRBV10-3 and TRBJ2-2, with 8 bases lining up with TRBD2. V lost 10 bases, J lost 3 bases, and 16 bases stayed unmatched. The CDR3 totals 17 residues. The germline gives CDR1 ENHRY, CDR2 SYGVKD. The CDR3 protein is CATGNWAQAGDTGELFF. In DNA, the CDR3 is TGTGCCACCGGAAATTGGGCCCAAGCGGGAGACACCGGGGAGCTGTTTTTT.

The chain combines TRBV7-2 with TRBJ2-1, with 16 bases lining up with TRBD2. Germline trimming cut 1 base from V and 9 bases from J; bases unmatched to any gene: 12. From germline, CDR1 is SGHTA and CDR2 FQGNSA. This CDR3 is 19 amino acids long. The CDR3 reads CASSLVLPGLAGGPSEQFF. DNA for the CDR3: TGTGCCAGCAGCTTAGTCCTCCCGGGACTAGCGGGAGGGCCGAGTGAGCAGTTCTTC. Looking up the rest from reference TRBV7-2 and TRBJ2-1 gives the full variable domain: GAGVSQSPSNKVTEKGKDVELRCDPISGHTALYWYRQSLGQGLEFLIYFQGNSAPDKSGLPSDRFSAERTGGSVSTLTIQRTQQEDSAVYLCASSLVLPGLAGGPSEQFFGPGTRLTVL.

The gene calls are TRBV6-1 and TRBJ2-2; D is unresolved. The V gene lost 2 bases and the J gene lost 4 bases, with 8 bases spanning the gap. The CDR3 runs to 14 residues. Germline V gene data show CDR1 as MNHNS and CDR2 as SASEGT. The CDR3 sequence: CASSEMVATGELFF. The DNA for the CDR3 is TGTGCCAGCAGTGAAATGGTTGCCACCGGGGAGCTGTTTTTT.

Here the CDR3 DNA reads TGTGCCAGCAGCCAAACCTCAGGGGGGCTTAACTATGGCTACACCTTC. This codes for CASSQTSGGLNYGYTF. The chain recombines TRBV4-2 with TRBJ1-2, with TRBD1 matching 7 bases. Looked up from germline, CDR1 is LGHNA and CDR2 is YNFKEQ. This CDR3 has 16 residues. V was clipped by 2 bases and J by 1 base; unmatched bases: 7.

The rearrangement joins TRBV6-1 to TRBJ1-1; TRBD1 is a possible D gene (6 bases). In germline, CDR1 is MNHNS, CDR2 SASEGT. Trimming left V 4 bases short and J 5 bases short, with 17 bases between. CDR3 length equals 15 residues. The CDR3 sequence: CASSGIQGFWTEAFF. CDR3 nucleotide sequence: TGTGCCAGCAGTGGAATCCAGGGGTTTTGGACTGAAGCTTTCTTT.

The chain uses TRBV25-1 and TRBJ2-5; 7 positions agree with TRBD1. The junction had 7 bases not matched to a gene; V was cut back by 4 bases and J by 5 bases. Germline V gives CDR1 MGHDK, CDR2 SYGVNS. The CDR3 covers 14 residues. This chain's CDR3 is CASSARDRGETQYF. CDR3 bases: TGTGCCAGCAGTGCAAGGGACAGAGGGGAGACCCAGTACTTC.

For this clone: The same CDR3 is also encoded by other DNA sequences in this sample. The chain links TRBV20-1 to TRBJ2-7; D remains unclear. V lost 5 bases and J lost 2, with 7 bases in between. CDR3 length equals 11 residues. Germline V gene data show CDR1 as DFQATT and CDR2 as SNEGSKA (reference sequence). CDR3 DNA sequence: TGCAGTGCTCTGGGCACCTACGAGCAGTACTTC. Its protein is CSALGTYEQYF.

Worth noting for this clone: Other DNA variants within this sample encode the same CDR3. The chain links TRBV5-1 to TRBJ1-5; D is unresolved. V lost 4 bases to trimming and J lost 4 bases, with 9 bases between them. This CDR3 spans 13 amino acids. Germline V gives CDR1 SGHRS, CDR2 YFSETQ. CDR3 coding DNA: TGCGCCAGCAGCCAGGACCCGAATCAGCCCCAGCATTTT. Encoded protein: CASSQDPNQPQHF. Together with reference TRBV5-1 and TRBJ1-5, the CDR3 gives the full variable domain: KAGVTQTPRYLIKTRGQQVTLSCSPISGHRSVSWYQQTPGQGLQFLFEYFSETQRNKGNFPGRFSGRQFSNSRSEMNVSTLELGDSALYLCASSQDPNQPQHFGDGTRLSIL.